Shown below are 23 T cell receptor beta chains from a single sample sequenced in a study of shared clonotypes between healthy human individuals (TCRdb year 2020). The method behind the library was the immunoSEQ multiplex PCR assay. TCRdb took over this immuneACCESS table, retaining in-frame rearrangements with V and J assigned. Such tables are incomplete; in checked studies, under half of the missing clones stem from an unresolved V gene, and the remainder is unexplained. The sample includes millions of clones, with roughly nine tenths observed a single time. The ten largest account for about 0.13% of the sample. The source material was naive CD4+ T cells sorted from blood. What the cell subset or site label conveys for this sample: CD45RA+ positively selected. The origin of the receptors is a man younger than 35 in good health.

The chain couples TRBV23-1 to TRBJ2-2; 7 bases are shared with TRBD2. TRBV23-1 is placed among ORFs of uncertain function. The CDR3 has 13 residues. CDR3 sequence: CGKSGLKAGELFF. The CDR3 nucleotides are TGCGGGAAGTCGGGACTAAAAGCCGGGGAGCTGTTTTTT.

This sequence joins TRBV7-9 and TRBJ2-6; D is possibly TRBD1 or TRBD2 (5 bases each). The germline V gene encodes CDR1 SEHNR and CDR2 FQNEAQ (reference sequence). V was cut by 3 bases and J by 4 bases, with 22 bases left in between. The CDR3 is 19 amino acids. CDR3 DNA: TGTGCCAGCAGCTTTAGGGAGAGGGACCCTGAATCAGGGGCCAACGTCCTGACTTTC. Its translation: CASSFRERDPESGANVLTF.

This clone was observed a handful of times. The chain has TRBV18 and TRBJ1-2; tentative D call: TRBD1 (5 bases). This CDR3 contains 14 residues. The V end was cut by 3 bases, the J end by 8 bases, with 16 bases between. In germline, CDR1 is KGHSH, CDR2 LQKENI. DNA of the CDR3: TGTGCCAGCTCACCCTATTCCGCAGGGCAGGGCTACACCTTC. It codes for CASSPYSAGQGYTF. Full variable domain (remainder filled in from reference TRBV18 and TRBJ1-2): NAGVMQNPRHLVRRRGQEARLRCSPMKGHSHVYWYRQLPEEGLKFMVYLQKENIIDESGMPKERFSAEFPKEGPSILRIQQVVRGDSAAYFCASSPYSAGQGYTFGSGTRLTVV.

V and J are TRBV15 and TRBJ2-3; D is uncertain. Trimming took 4 bases from V and 2 from J, leaving 13 bases between them. The CDR3 is 15 amino acids. Germline CDR1 and CDR2: LNHNV and YYDKDF (reference sequence). Written as DNA, the CDR3 is TGTGCCACCAGCAAGGGCAGGCTGGACACAGATACGCAGTATTTT. Translated: CATSKGRLDTDTQYF.

This chain links TRBV5-1 with TRBJ2-2, with 9 bases fitting TRBD2. Germline V CDR1 and CDR2: SGHRS, YFSETQ. V shed 6 bases and J 2 bases; nucleotides not matched to a gene: 8. This CDR3 region has 16 residues. The CDR3 bases are TGCGCCAGCATCCCTAGCGGGGAGGTTAACACCGGGGAGCTGTTTTTT. As protein: CASIPSGEVNTGELFF.

The rearrangement links TRBV25-1 to TRBJ2-4; the D gene is possibly TRBD2 (7 bases). The CDR3 spans 15 residues. The V gene's germline CDR1 is MGHDK and CDR2 SYGVNS. Trimming left V 1 base short and J 8 bases short, with 15 bases between. The CDR3 here is CASSESGRGLDIQYF. The CDR3 nucleotides read TGTGCCAGCAGTGAATCTGGGAGGGGGTTGGACATTCAGTACTTC.

This chain uses TRBV6-6 with TRBJ2-7, with TRBD2 matching 9 bases. After removal of 4 bases from V and 9 bases from J, the junction contained 10 bases not matched to a gene. The CDR3 length is 14 residues. The germline gives CDR1 MNHNY, CDR2 SVGAGI (reference sequence). DNA of the CDR3: TGTGCCAGCAGTTCAACTAGCGGGTTCCCTGGGCAGTACTTC. Protein: CASSSTSGFPGQYF.

The chain combines TRBV4-3 with TRBJ2-3; 8 bases fit TRBD1. V was pared by 0 bases and J by 4 bases, with 6 bases of the junction left unmatched. Per germline, CDR1 LGHNA and CDR2 YSLEER. The CDR3 loop spans 16 amino acids. CDR3 residues: CASSQDQGAQADTQYF. The CDR3 DNA follows: TGCGCCAGCAGCCAAGATCAGGGGGCGCAAGCAGATACGCAGTATTTT.

The chain combines TRBV5-6 with TRBJ2-5, with unresolved D. The germline CDR1 and CDR2 sequences are SGHDT and YYEEEE. Trimming pared 0 bases from V and 5 bases from J, leaving 5 bases between. The CDR3 has 12 amino acids. The CDR3 spells CASSLEAETQYF. CDR3 in DNA: TGTGCCAGCAGCTTGGAAGCTGAGACCCAGTACTTC.

This clone appeared a few times. Additional DNA sequences in this sample encode the identical CDR3. The gene calls are TRBV19 and TRBJ2-7, with 7 bases identical to TRBD1. The CDR3 totals 13 residues. The ends lost 5 bases at V and 2 bases at J; junction bases unmatched: 3. Looked up from germline, CDR1 is LNHDA and CDR2 is SQIVND (reference sequence). This CDR3 is CASSDRVTYEQYF. For the CDR3, the DNA is TGTGCCAGTAGTGACAGGGTCACCTACGAGCAGTACTTC.

With regard to this clone: Additional DNA sequences in this sample encode the identical CDR3. V gene TRBV30 combines with J gene TRBJ1-5; D not certain. The CDR3 is 13 amino acids. The V and J ends lost 2 bases and 0 bases respectively, with 5 bases between them. From germline, CDR1 is GTSNPN and CDR2 SVGIG (reference sequence). The CDR3 nucleotides are TGTGCCTGGAGTTTGGGTAGCAATCAGCCCCAGCATTTT. Protein: CAWSLGSNQPQHF.

The chain uses TRBV10-1 and TRBJ1-2, with D tentatively TRBD1 (5 bases). This CDR3 spans 12 amino acids. Deletions cut 6 bases from V and 5 bases from J, with 10 bases between. Germline V gives CDR1 WNHNN, CDR2 SYGVQD (reference sequence). CDR3 protein: CASSGTEYGYTF. In DNA, the CDR3 is TGCGCCAGCAGCGGGACCGAGTATGGCTACACCTTC.

The chain has TRBV5-4 and TRBJ2-5; perhaps TRBD1 as D (6 bases). This CDR3 contains 17 residues. Germline V gene lookup returns CDR1 SGHNT and CDR2 YYREEE (reference sequence). Trimming cost V 0 bases and J 4 bases, with 19 bases left between them. CDR3 sequence (DNA): TGTGCCAGCAGCTTGGGAGGGGGAACAATGAGGAGAGAGACCCAGTACTTC. It translates to CASSLGGGTMRRETQYF.

The CDR3 loop reads CASSRATNTEAFF. CDR3 DNA sequence: TGCGCCAGCAGCAGGGCCACGAACACTGAAGCTTTCTTT. The chain couples TRBV10-1 to TRBJ1-1; D might be TRBD1 (5 bases). Germline V CDR1 and CDR2: WNHNN, SYGVQD (reference sequence). The CDR3 runs to 13 residues. With 6 bases removed from V and 1 base from J, the gap between germline ends came to 9 bases.

CDR3 coding DNA: TGCAGCGTCAACAGGGATGGGTCTGGAAACACCATATATTTT. It yields the protein CSVNRDGSGNTIYF. The gene calls are TRBV29-1 and TRBJ1-3, with D possibly being TRBD1 (6 bases). This CDR3 region has 14 residues. The germline gives CDR1 SQVTM, CDR2 ANQGSEA. V was clipped by 6 bases and J by 1 base, with 13 bases between them. The whole variable domain, remainder taken from reference TRBV29-1 and TRBJ1-3, is SAVISQKPSRDICQRGTSLTIQCQVDSQVTMMFWYRQQPGQSLTLIATANQGSEATYESGFVIDKFPISRPNLTFSTLTVSNMSPEDSSIYLCSVNRDGSGNTIYFGEGSWLTVV.

As to this clone: Other nucleotide sequences in the sample specify the same CDR3. The V gene is TRBV18, the J gene TRBJ1-1; maybe TRBD1 (5 bases). Trimming cost V 3 bases and J 0 bases, with 8 bases left between them. This CDR3 has 14 residues. Germline lookup yields CDR1 KGHSH and CDR2 LQKENI. The CDR3 is CASSPQGLNTEAFF. The CDR3 bases are TGTGCCAGCTCACCTCAGGGCCTGAACACTGAAGCTTTCTTT.

This sequence joins TRBV27 and TRBJ2-7, with 12 bases that match TRBD2. This CDR3 spans 17 amino acids. Per germline, CDR1 MNHEY and CDR2 SMNVEV (reference sequence). The junction had 9 bases not matched to a gene; V was cut back by 4 bases and J by 2 bases. The CDR3 reads CASSSRTSGRPPYEQYF. The CDR3 DNA reads as TGTGCCAGCAGTTCCCGAACTAGCGGGAGGCCCCCCTACGAGCAGTACTTC.

The chain joins TRBV19 to TRBJ1-5; tentative D call: TRBD1 (5 bases). The V gene's germline CDR1 is LNHDA and CDR2 SQIVND (reference sequence). V was shortened by 7 bases and J by 6 bases, with 10 bases between the two germline ends. The CDR3 is 12 amino acids. CDR3 in DNA: TGTGCCAGTAACCCAGGGCGTCAGCCCCAGCATTTT. Translating gives CASNPGRQPQHF.

The chain links TRBV6-6 to TRBJ1-1; weak D call: TRBD1 (5 bases). V lost 2 bases, J lost 0 bases, and 13 bases lay in between. This CDR3 comprises 16 residues. The V gene's germline CDR1 is MNHNY and CDR2 SVGAGI (reference sequence). The CDR3 coding sequence is TGTGCCAGCAGTTACGATGGCCGGGGGGTGAACACTGAAGCTTTCTTT. It is translated as CASSYDGRGVNTEAFF.

J is TRBJ2-4 and V is TRBV6-5; unclear D gene. Germline CDR1 and CDR2: MNHEY and SVGAGI. The CDR3 covers 16 residues. V dropped 0 bases and J dropped 1 base, with 10 bases sitting between them. The CDR3 region is CASSYSSSPAKNIQYF. The CDR3 DNA is TGTGCCAGCAGTTACTCGTCATCCCCGGCCAAAAACATTCAGTACTTC.

In its sample, this clone was seen once. The CDR3 sequence is CAISELGLEQYF. Here the CDR3 DNA reads TGTGCCATCAGTGAGCTAGGGCTCGAGCAGTACTTC. This rearrangement joins TRBV10-3 to TRBJ2-7; D is uncertain. The CDR3 spans 12 residues. CDR1 and CDR2 from the germline V gene are ENHRY and SYGVKD. V dropped 2 bases and J dropped 6 bases, with 8 bases sitting between them.

The chain combines TRBV9 with TRBJ2-3, with 8 bases identical to TRBD2. Germline trimming cut 3 bases from V and 1 base from J; bases unmatched to any gene: 10. The CDR3 is made up of 17 amino acids. Germline CDR1 reads SGDLS; CDR2 reads YYNGEE. The CDR3 DNA follows: TGTGCCAGCAGCGACCCTGCTTCAGCGGGGGGCACAGATACGCAGTATTTT. It specifies CASSDPASAGGTDTQYF. The full variable domain, with the rest looked up from reference TRBV9 and TRBJ2-3, is DSGVTQTPKHLITATGQRVTLRCSPRSGDLSVYWYQQSLDQGLQFLIQYYNGEERAKGNILERFSAQQFPDLHSELNLSSLELGDSALYFCASSDPASAGGTDTQYFGPGTRLTVL.

The chain joins TRBV9 to TRBJ1-6; TRBD1 matches at 7 bases. Per the germline V gene, CDR1 is SGDLS and CDR2 is YYNGEE. The CDR3 has 16 amino acids. The J segment lost 8 bases and the V segment lost 3 bases, leaving 11 bases of the junction unmatched. Here the CDR3 DNA reads TGTGCCAGCAGCGCCGACCTGGGACAGAGTTATTCACCCCTCCACTTT. Translation: CASSADLGQSYSPLHF.